The 18 T cell receptor beta chains presented below share a single source sample, sequenced in a study of blood T cell repertoires in COVID-19. TCRdb's table, derived via immunoSEQ multiplex PCR, lists solely in-frame clones and lacks some. The sample has roughly 150,000 clones, around 76% seen once. Sample: peripheral blood. The receptors come from a man aged 60 to 69 with acute or convalescent COVID-19.

The rearrangement uses TRBV10-2 and TRBJ1-1; 7 bases align to TRBD1. Germline V gives CDR1 WSHSY, CDR2 SAAADI. J lost 1 base, V lost 6 bases, and 8 bases had no gene match. This CDR3 region has 15 residues. The CDR3 region has the DNA TGCGCCAGCAGGCAGGGGGATCGGAGGAACACTGAAGCTTTCTTT. Its translation: CASRQGDRRNTEAFF.

The gene calls are TRBV5-1 and TRBJ2-7, with 8 nucleotides matching TRBD1. The CDR3 is 12 residues long. J lost 6 bases, V lost 3 bases, and 2 bases had no gene match. CDR1 is SGHRS and CDR2 is YFSETQ in the germline V gene. The CDR3 spells CASSYQGAEQYF. The CDR3 DNA follows: TGCGCCAGCAGCTATCAGGGGGCCGAGCAGTACTTC.

This clone was picked up a small number of times. CDR3 in amino acids: CSVEAPGTSGRVNPYNEQFF. CDR3 coding DNA: TGCAGCGTTGAAGCCCCCGGGACTAGCGGGAGGGTCAATCCTTACAATGAGCAGTTCTTC. This chain links TRBV29-1 with TRBJ2-1; 16 bases map to TRBD2. CDR1 and CDR2 from the germline V gene are SQVTM and ANQGSEA. This CDR3 is 20 amino acids long. Trimming cost V 1 base and J 4 bases; bases outside gene matches: 13.

The rearrangement uses TRBV7-3 and TRBJ2-5, with 12 positions matching TRBD2. Per germline, CDR1 SGHTA and CDR2 FQGTGA. Trimming cost V 5 bases and J 1 base; bases outside gene matches: 5. CDR3 length: 16 residues. The CDR3 coding sequence is TGTGCCAGCAGCCCTGGGACTAGCGGGCGCCAAGAGACCCAGTACTTC. Protein sequence: CASSPGTSGRQETQYF.

In its sample, this clone was seen once. The genes are TRBV5-1 and TRBJ1-1, with 9 bases that match TRBD1. The length of the CDR3 is 15 residues. The germline V gene encodes CDR1 SGHRS and CDR2 YFSETQ. J lost 7 bases, V lost 2 bases, and 9 bases had no gene match. In DNA, the CDR3 is TGCGCCAGCAGCTTCAATACAGGGGGCAAGATTGAAGCTTTCTTT. Residues: CASSFNTGGKIEAFF.

This chain joins TRBV27 and TRBJ2-7; 9 positions agree with TRBD1. This CDR3 has 15 amino acids. The germline V gene has CDR1 MNHEY and CDR2 SMNVEV (reference sequence). The V and J ends lost 4 bases and 0 bases, in that order; junction bases with no gene match: 4. In DNA form, the CDR3 reads TGTGCCAGCAGTTCGACGGGACAGGGCTCCTACGAGCAGTACTTC. Amino acid sequence: CASSSTGQGSYEQYF.

This clone is a singleton in its sample. The chain links TRBV5-4 to TRBJ2-5; 11 nucleotides match TRBD2. CDR3 length: 15 residues. The germline V gene has CDR1 SGHNT and CDR2 YYREEE (reference sequence). V lost 4 bases to trimming and J lost 4 bases; unmatched junction nucleotides: 6. The CDR3 nucleotides read TGTGCCAGCAGCCCTTCTAGCGGGAGGAGAGAGACCCAGTACTTC. This sequence encodes CASSPSSGRRETQYF.

The chain uses TRBV7-9 and TRBJ2-1; TRBD2 aligns across 8 bases. The CDR3 has 15 residues. Germline CDR1 SEHNR, CDR2 FQNEAQ (reference sequence). The trim removed 3 bases at V and 2 bases at J, leaving 3 bases unmatched. The CDR3 is CASSLGGGPYNEQFF. In DNA form, the CDR3 reads TGTGCCAGCAGCTTGGGCGGGGGGCCCTACAATGAGCAGTTCTTC.

The rearrangement joins TRBV27 to TRBJ2-3; the D is unclear. This CDR3 comprises 14 residues. The germline CDR1 and CDR2 sequences are MNHEY and SMNVEV (reference sequence). V was shortened by 4 bases and J by 4 bases, with 12 bases between the two germline ends. CDR3 amino acids: CASSSPRSADTQYF. Here the CDR3 DNA reads TGTGCCAGCAGTTCCCCGAGGTCGGCAGATACGCAGTATTTT.

In this sample, this clone turned up a few times. The CDR3 region has the DNA TGTGCCACCAGTGATTCGGGACTAGCCACTAATGAGCAGTTCTTC. Its translation is CATSDSGLATNEQFF. The rearrangement uses TRBV24-1 and TRBJ2-1; 9 positions match TRBD2. The CDR3 contains 15 residues. After removal of 2 bases from V and 7 bases from J, the junction contained 5 bases not matched to a gene. Germline CDR1 is KGHDR and CDR2 is SFDVKD.

The rearrangement joins TRBV28 to TRBJ1-3; 7 nucleotides align to TRBD1. Germline values: CDR1 MDHEN, CDR2 SYDVKM. V shed 4 bases, J shed 2 bases, and the junction held 5 bases outside the gene matches. The CDR3 is 15 residues long. DNA for the CDR3: TGTGCCAGCAGTTCCTCAGGGGGAACTGGAAACACCATATATTTT. It encodes CASSSSGGTGNTIYF.

J is TRBJ2-1 and V is TRBV2, with TRBD2 identical over 7 bases. This CDR3 region has 14 residues. The germline V gene has CDR1 SNHLY and CDR2 FYNNEI. J was trimmed by 6 bases and V by 7 bases; bases with no gene match: 9. CDR3 DNA sequence: TGTGCCAGCATGAGGCTAGCGGCAGTCAATGAGCAGTTCTTC. Translated, it gives CASMRLAAVNEQFF.

V usage is TRBV12-3 or TRBV12-4 and J usage is TRBJ2-7, with D perhaps TRBD2 (5 bases). The CDR3 has 13 amino acids. The V end was cut by 7 bases, the J end by 3 bases, with 13 bases between. The CDR3 loop is CASTREEYYEQYF. Written as DNA, the CDR3 is TGTGCCAGCACCCGGGAAGAATACTACGAGCAGTACTTC.

This clone was seen more than once but under ten times. This chain uses TRBV6-5 with TRBJ1-2; TRBD1 matches 9 bases. The germline CDR1 and CDR2 sequences are MNHEY and SVGAGI. CDR3 size: 15 residues. The V and J ends lost 7 bases and 2 bases, in that order; junction bases with no gene match: 8. CDR3: CASTLGTGHNYGYTF. The CDR3 coding sequence is TGTGCCAGCACGTTGGGGACAGGGCACAACTATGGCTACACCTTC.

The gene calls are TRBV4-1 and TRBJ1-1; 7 bases line up with TRBD1. The trim removed 4 bases at V and 0 bases at J, leaving 2 bases unmatched. The CDR3 contains 14 residues. Germline V gene lookup returns CDR1 MGHRA and CDR2 YSYEKL. The CDR3 protein is CASSRTGMNTEAFF. The CDR3 nucleotides are TGCGCCAGCAGCCGGACAGGTATGAACACTGAAGCTTTCTTT.

The V gene is TRBV6-6, the J gene TRBJ2-6, with no clear D. The CDR3 consists of 15 residues. Trimming left V 2 bases short and J 2 bases short, with 7 bases between. CDR1 and CDR2 from the germline V gene are MNHNY and SVGAGI (reference sequence). The CDR3 region has the DNA TGTGCCAGCAGTTACGAGCGCACTGGGGCCAACGTCCTGACTTTC. It encodes CASSYERTGANVLTF.

The chain links TRBV7-3 to TRBJ2-7, with TRBD2 as a possible D gene (6 bases). The CDR3 runs to 13 residues. V shed 5 bases and J shed 7 bases, with 15 bases lying between them. Germline V gives CDR1 SGHTA, CDR2 FQGTGA. CDR3 residues: CASSPRTAGEQYF. CDR3 DNA sequence: TGTGCCAGCAGCCCCCGGACTGCGGGGGAGCAGTACTTC.

This chain joins TRBV9 and TRBJ1-1; D call uncertain. The ends were cut back, 9 bases at V and 11 bases at J, with 23 bases in the middle. This CDR3 spans 13 amino acids. Germline-derived CDR1 and CDR2 are SGDLS and YYNGEE. The CDR3 sequence is CATTSTRRPYAFF. In DNA, the CDR3 is TGTGCCACCACCTCGACCAGGCGTCCGTATGCTTTCTTT.